The sequence of this T cell receptor (beta chain) was determined in a study of cytomegalovirus exposure and HLA in healthy donors. Study-wide context: Early release data held about 85 million unique TCRs from HLA-typed donors. Overall study findings and caveats: In a later analysis, TCR beta V- and J-gene trimming showed a link to a missense DCLRE1C variant. Analysis performed later found roughly 18,000 TCR beta sequences associated with HLA alleles at 0.05 false discovery rate. Analyzed later, association rates of TCRs varied across HLA loci, with DRB1 most and HLA-C fewest.

The PCR contained 60 Vbeta and 13 Jbeta primers. Clones were sequenced by immunoSEQ multiplex PCR, and TCRdb holds only the in-frame ones, with some missing. The table lists more than 140,000 clones. The CDR3 spans 16 residues. Germline assignment: CDR1 GTSNPN and CDR2 SVGIG (reference sequence). After removal of 5 bases from V and 1 base from J, the junction contained 13 bases not matched to a gene. A remark on this clone: Its specificity is not known.

Sample: PBMCs. This clonotype originated in a woman under 30 in good health and CMV-seronegative. The rearrangement joins TRBV30 to TRBJ1-2, with 7 positions matching TRBD1. Written as DNA, the CDR3 is TGTGCCTGGCTCAGGGAGGACAGGCATTTTAACTATGGCTACACCTTC. Its protein is CAWLREDRHFNYGYTF. Drawing the rest from reference TRBV30 and TRBJ1-2, the complete variable domain is SQTIHQWPATLVQPVGSPLSLECTVEGTSNPNLYWYRQAAGRGLQLLFYSVGIGQISSEVPQNLSASRPQDRQFILSSKKLLLSDSGFYLCAWLREDRHFNYGYTFGSGTRLTVV.